The present entry profiles one TCR beta chain with its context. The treatment here: randomized to nivolumab then ipilimumab (arm A) or the reverse (arm B). No patient had prior DNA-damaging chemotherapy. From thawed PBMCs, live CD3+CD8+ cells negative for CD19 and CD56 were sorted. The data were taken from a study of sequential checkpoint blockade in melanoma. V shed 1 base and J 0 bases; nucleotides not matched to a gene: 4. The CDR3 is 16 residues long. CDR1 is MDHEN and CDR2 is SYDVKM in the germline V gene. Sequencing was performed with immunoSEQ multiplex PCR; in TCRdb, only in-frame clones are kept and a portion is missing. The sample shows about 12,000 clones, 75% to 80% of them seen only once.

This clonotype originated in a human donor with melanoma. Sequencing was performed on CD8+ T cells sorted from blood (inferred from file names), taken from a patient given nivolumab and ipilimumab in sequence. V gene TRBV28 combines with J gene TRBJ2-7; 9 bases agree with TRBD2. The CDR3 bases are TGTGCCAGCAGTTTATCTAGCGGGACCCGCTCCTACGAGCAGTACTTC. Protein sequence: CASSLSSGTRSYEQYF. The full variable domain, completed using reference TRBV28 and TRBJ2-7, is DVKVTQSSRYLVKRTGEKVFLECVQDMDHENMFWYRQDPGLGLRLIYFSYDVKMKEKGDIPEGYSVSREKKERFSLILESASTNQTSMYLCASSLSSGTRSYEQYFGPGTRLTVT.